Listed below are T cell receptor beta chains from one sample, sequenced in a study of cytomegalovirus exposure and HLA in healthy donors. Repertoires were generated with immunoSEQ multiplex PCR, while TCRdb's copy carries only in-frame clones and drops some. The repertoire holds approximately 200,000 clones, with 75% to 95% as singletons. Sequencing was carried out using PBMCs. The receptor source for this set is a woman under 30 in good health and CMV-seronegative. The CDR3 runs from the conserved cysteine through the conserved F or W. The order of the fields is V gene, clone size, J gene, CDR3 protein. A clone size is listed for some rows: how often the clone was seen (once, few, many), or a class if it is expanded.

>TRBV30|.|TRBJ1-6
CAWSVLHGLLNSPLHF
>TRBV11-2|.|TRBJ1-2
CASSPSGNYGYTF
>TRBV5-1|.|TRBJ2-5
CASSLALAVHQETQYF
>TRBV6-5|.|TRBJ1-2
CASSVLRDYGYTF
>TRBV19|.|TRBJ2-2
CASSPTGVKGELFF
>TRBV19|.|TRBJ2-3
CASRTRERTDTQYF
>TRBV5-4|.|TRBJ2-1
CASSLGLAAKQFF
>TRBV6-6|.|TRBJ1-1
CASSYARVNTEAFF
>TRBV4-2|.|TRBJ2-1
CASSQEGLAGNEQFF
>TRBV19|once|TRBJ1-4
CASTVGQESEKLFF
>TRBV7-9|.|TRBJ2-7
CASSFPGLDGYEQYF
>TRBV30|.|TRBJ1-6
CAWSLREATPLHF
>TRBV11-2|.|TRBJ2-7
CASSSFKTGGSLYEQYF
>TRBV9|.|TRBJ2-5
CASSTGPSGQETQYF
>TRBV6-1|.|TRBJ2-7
CASSEQSYSSYEQYF
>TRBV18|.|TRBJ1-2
CASSPPGRGRYGYTF
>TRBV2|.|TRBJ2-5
CASSEQSTGETQYF
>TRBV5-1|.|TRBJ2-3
CASSLGTYLGTDTQYF
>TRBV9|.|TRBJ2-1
CASSVGGSHEQFF
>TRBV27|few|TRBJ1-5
CASSLYRGGNQPQHF
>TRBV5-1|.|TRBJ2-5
CASSLAPSGFETQYF
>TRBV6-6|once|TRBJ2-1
CASSGDNEQFF
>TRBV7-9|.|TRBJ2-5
CASSARDRSQETQYF
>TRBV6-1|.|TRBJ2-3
CASSRTGTDTQYF
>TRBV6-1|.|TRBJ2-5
CASSTAALWEETQYF
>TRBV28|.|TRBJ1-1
CASTNRGYTEAFF
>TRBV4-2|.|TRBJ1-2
CASSQARGQGYGYTF
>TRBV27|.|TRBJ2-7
CASSLLTGSEQYF
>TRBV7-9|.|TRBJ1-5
CASSLGESNQPQHF
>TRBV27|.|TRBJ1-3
CASSINQGDSGNTIYF
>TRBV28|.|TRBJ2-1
CASSFGGPITYNEQFF
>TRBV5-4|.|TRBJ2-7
CASSLYGGRGGYEQYF
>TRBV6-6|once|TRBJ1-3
CASTQSPTGNTIYF
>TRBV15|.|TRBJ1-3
CATSSPTGLSGNTIYF